A selection of T cell receptor beta chains follows, all from one sample in a study of T cells in Graves' hyperthyroidism and ophthalmopathy. TCRdb called the multiplex PCR reads again in MiXCR, with one record for every CDR3 protein. The sample lists a few hundred thousand distinct CDR3 sequences; about half were seen once. The specimen was peripheral blood or thyroid tissue (not recorded which). The source is a woman aged 18-29 years with Graves' hyperthyroidism. Each CDR3 is given with its conserved first and last residue. D genes are given only for firm matches. Not every row has a clone size; where given, it reads once, few, many or a size class.

V gene: TRBV6-1; clone size: many; D gene: .; J gene: TRBJ1-5; CDR3 protein: CASSEWSRQANQPQHF; CDR3 DNA: TGTGCCAGCAGTGAATGGTCGAGACAGGCTAATCAGCCCCAGCATTTT
V gene: TRBV10-3; clone size: many; D gene: .; J gene: TRBJ2-7; CDR3 protein: CAISEMSDYEQYF; CDR3 DNA: TGTGCCATCAGTGAGATGTCGGACTACGAGCAGTACTTC
V gene: TRBV6-2/TRBV6-3; clone size: many; D gene: .; J gene: TRBJ2-7; CDR3 protein: CASRRQYEQYF; CDR3 DNA: TGTGCCAGCAGAAGACAGTACGAGCAGTACTTC
V gene: TRBV12-3/TRBV12-4; clone size: many; D gene: .; J gene: TRBJ1-1; CDR3 protein: CASRPRGAEAFF; CDR3 DNA: TGTGCCAGCAGGCCCAGGGGCGCTGAAGCTTTCTTT
V gene: TRBV20-1; clone size: many; D gene: TRBD1; J gene: TRBJ1-2; CDR3 protein: CSARGQGEPNYGYTF; CDR3 DNA: TGCAGTGCTAGAGGACAGGGCGAGCCTAACTATGGCTACACCTTC
V gene: TRBV2; clone size: many; D gene: .; J gene: TRBJ2-2; CDR3 protein: CASTLPLGTGELFF; CDR3 DNA: TGTGCCAGCACCCTCCCTCTAGGCACCGGGGAGCTGTTTTTT
V gene: TRBV20-1; clone size: many; D gene: TRBD1; J gene: TRBJ2-5; CDR3 protein: CSARSGSAKGAQETQYF; CDR3 DNA: TGCAGTGCTAGATCAGGGTCGGCAAAGGGGGCTCAAGAGACCCAGTACTTC
V gene: TRBV7-9; clone size: .; D gene: .; J gene: TRBJ1-1; CDR3 protein: CASSFRPGLANNEAFF; CDR3 DNA: TGTGCCAGCAGCTTTAGACCGGGACTAGCGAACAATGAAGCTTTCTTT
V gene: TRBV27; clone size: .; D gene: .; J gene: TRBJ1-1; CDR3 protein: CASRSGTTEAFF; CDR3 DNA: TGTGCCAGCAGGTCGGGGACCACTGAAGCTTTCTTT
V gene: TRBV5-1; clone size: many; D gene: TRBD1; J gene: TRBJ1-2; CDR3 protein: CASNPGQGNGYTF; CDR3 DNA: TGCGCCAGCAACCCGGGACAGGGCAATGGCTACACCTTC
V gene: TRBV7-3; clone size: many; D gene: .; J gene: TRBJ2-2; CDR3 protein: CASSLARNTGELFF; CDR3 DNA: TGTGCCAGCAGCTTGGCTAGGAACACCGGGGAGCTGTTTTTT
V gene: TRBV20-1; clone size: many; D gene: .; J gene: TRBJ1-2; CDR3 protein: CSARRRSLAGYTF; CDR3 DNA: TGCAGTGCTAGAAGGAGATCCTTGGCCGGCTACACCTTC
V gene: TRBV7-3; clone size: .; D gene: .; J gene: TRBJ1-3; CDR3 protein: CASSLTGFDRPSYEQYFGNTIYF; CDR3 DNA: .
V gene: TRBV2; clone size: .; D gene: TRBD1; J gene: TRBJ1-5; CDR3 protein: CASTGQGGFQPQHF; CDR3 DNA: TGTGCCAGCACCGGACAGGGGGGGTTTCAGCCCCAGCATTTT
V gene: TRBV10-3; clone size: many; D gene: .; J gene: TRBJ2-7; CDR3 protein: CAISESWRRSSYEQYF; CDR3 DNA: TGTGCCATCAGTGAGTCCTGGAGAAGGAGCTCCTACGAGCAGTACTTC
V gene: TRBV5-1; clone size: many; D gene: .; J gene: TRBJ2-5; CDR3 protein: CASRNRGSGETQYF; CDR3 DNA: TGCGCCAGCAGGAACCGTGGGAGTGGTGAGACCCAGTACTTC
V gene: TRBV29-1; clone size: once; D gene: TRBD1; J gene: TRBJ2-7; CDR3 protein: CSDLLGQGDGSYEQYF; CDR3 DNA: TGCAGCGACCTACTAGGACAGGGGGACGGCTCCTACGAGCAGTACTTC
V gene: TRBV6-5; clone size: .; D gene: TRBD2; J gene: TRBJ2-2; CDR3 protein: CASKLNSGGGGELFF; CDR3 DNA: TGTGCCAGCAAGTTGAATAGCGGGGGGGGCGGGGAGCTGTTTTTT
V gene: TRBV7-9; clone size: .; D gene: .; J gene: TRBJ2-1; CDR3 protein: CASSLGRRSNEQFF; CDR3 DNA: TGTGCCAGCAGTTTAGGGCGTCGGAGCAATGAGCAGTTCTTC
V gene: TRBV20-1; clone size: many; D gene: .; J gene: TRBJ2-5; CDR3 protein: CSGGSQETQYF; CDR3 DNA: TGCAGTGGAGGGAGTCAGGAGACCCAGTACTTC
V gene: TRBV7-2; clone size: many; D gene: TRBD2; J gene: TRBJ2-3; CDR3 protein: CASSLGTSKDTQYF; CDR3 DNA: TGTGCCAGCAGCTTAGGGACTAGCAAAGATACGCAGTATTTT
V gene: TRBV7-9; clone size: once; D gene: .; J gene: TRBJ2-2; CDR3 protein: CASSLEAGGTGELFF; CDR3 DNA: TGTGCCAGCAGCTTAGAAGCCGGGGGCACCGGGGAGCTGTTTTTT
V gene: TRBV5-4; clone size: .; D gene: TRBD1; J gene: TRBJ1-1; CDR3 protein: CASSLVGQANTEAFF; CDR3 DNA: TGTGCCAGCAGCTTGGTGGGACAGGCAAACACTGAAGCTTTCTTT
V gene: TRBV29-1; clone size: .; D gene: TRBD2; J gene: TRBJ2-7; CDR3 protein: CSERRWTSGISGEQYF; CDR3 DNA: TGCAGCGAGAGGCGGTGGACTAGCGGCATCTCGGGGGAGCAGTACTTC
V gene: TRBV2; clone size: .; D gene: TRBD1; J gene: TRBJ2-7; CDR3 protein: CASSHQTGGNEQYF; CDR3 DNA: TGTGCCAGCAGCCACCAGACAGGGGGCAACGAGCAGTACTTC
V gene: TRBV5-1; clone size: .; D gene: .; J gene: TRBJ2-5; CDR3 protein: CASSHGRRETQYF; CDR3 DNA: TGCGCCAGCAGCCACGGACGGCGGGAGACCCAGTACTTC
V gene: TRBV12-3/TRBV12-4; clone size: .; D gene: .; J gene: TRBJ2-2; CDR3 protein: CASRRNRATGELFF; CDR3 DNA: TGTGCCAGCAGAAGAAACAGGGCCACCGGGGAGCTGTTTTTT
V gene: TRBV5-1; clone size: many; D gene: TRBD1; J gene: TRBJ2-7; CDR3 protein: CASSGRTGSYEQYF; CDR3 DNA: TGCGCCAGCAGCGGCAGGACAGGGTCCTACGAGCAGTACTTC
V gene: TRBV12-3/TRBV12-4; clone size: .; D gene: TRBD2; J gene: TRBJ2-1; CDR3 protein: CASSKREWDEQFF; CDR3 DNA: TGTGCCAGCAGCAAGCGGGAGTGGGATGAGCAGTTCTTC
V gene: TRBV20-1; clone size: once; D gene: .; J gene: TRBJ2-7; CDR3 protein: CSARGDTSRHTGIPYEQYF; CDR3 DNA: TGCAGTGCTAGAGGAGACACTAGCCGACACACTGGGATTCCCTACGAGCAGTACTTC
V gene: TRBV2; clone size: .; D gene: TRBD1; J gene: TRBJ2-5; CDR3 protein: CASTGQGRETQYF; CDR3 DNA: TGTGCCAGCACCGGACAGGGGCGAGAGACCCAGTACTTC
V gene: TRBV14; clone size: few; D gene: .; J gene: TRBJ1-2; CDR3 protein: CASIQGPLHYGYTF; CDR3 DNA: TGTGCCAGCATACAGGGCCCCCTTCACTATGGCTACACCTTC
V gene: TRBV20-1; clone size: many; D gene: TRBD1; J gene: TRBJ1-5; CDR3 protein: CSARRGGGRGDQPQHF; CDR3 DNA: TGCAGTGCTAGACGGGGAGGGGGCAGGGGAGACCAGCCCCAGCATTTT
V gene: TRBV29-1; clone size: .; D gene: .; J gene: TRBJ1-1; CDR3 protein: CTPSRGTEAFF; CDR3 DNA: TGCACCCCGTCCAGGGGTACTGAAGCTTTCTTT
V gene: TRBV18; clone size: .; D gene: .; J gene: TRBJ1-4; CDR3 protein: CASSPRVNEKLFF; CDR3 DNA: TGTGCCAGCTCACCACGGGTTAATGAAAAACTGTTTTTT
V gene: TRBV2; clone size: many; D gene: .; J gene: TRBJ1-1; CDR3 protein: CASSGWNTEAFF; CDR3 DNA: TGTGCCAGCAGTGGTTGGAACACTGAAGCTTTCTTT
V gene: TRBV7-6; clone size: many; D gene: .; J gene: TRBJ2-5; CDR3 protein: CASSLATQETQYF; CDR3 DNA: TGTGCCAGCAGCTTAGCGACTCAAGAGACCCAGTACTTC
V gene: TRBV27; clone size: many; D gene: .; J gene: TRBJ2-7; CDR3 protein: CASSKSPYPYEQYF; CDR3 DNA: TGTGCCAGCAGTAAGTCGCCCTACCCCTACGAGCAGTACTTC
V gene: TRBV7-9; clone size: many; D gene: .; J gene: TRBJ1-2; CDR3 protein: CASSPLPGELTF; CDR3 DNA: TGTGCCAGCAGCCCGCTACCCGGGGAGCTCACCTTC
V gene: TRBV19; clone size: many; D gene: .; J gene: TRBJ1-1; CDR3 protein: CASTPGANTEAFF; CDR3 DNA: TGTGCCAGTACCCCTGGGGCGAACACTGAAGCTTTCTTT
V gene: TRBV7-9; clone size: many; D gene: TRBD1; J gene: TRBJ2-5; CDR3 protein: CASSLAGQGRETQYF; CDR3 DNA: TGTGCCAGCAGCTTAGCCGGACAGGGTCGGGAGACCCAGTACTTC
V gene: TRBV4-2; clone size: .; D gene: .; J gene: TRBJ2-2; CDR3 protein: CASSQEPGSNIGELFF; CDR3 DNA: TGTGCCAGCAGCCAAGAACCGGGGTCCAACATCGGGGAGCTGTTTTTT
V gene: TRBV7-9; clone size: .; D gene: .; J gene: TRBJ1-1; CDR3 protein: CASSQDSSGRYTEASF; CDR3 DNA: TGTGCCAGCAGCCAAGATTCTTCCGGGAGGTACACTGAAGCTTCCTTT
V gene: TRBV2; clone size: many; D gene: .; J gene: TRBJ1-6; CDR3 protein: CASSDLGGSPLHF; CDR3 DNA: TGTGCCAGCAGTGACTTGGGGGGTTCACCCCTCCACTTT
V gene: TRBV2; clone size: .; D gene: TRBD1; J gene: TRBJ2-7; CDR3 protein: CASSQRGQGALYEQYF; CDR3 DNA: TGTGCCAGCAGCCAGCGGGGACAGGGGGCTCTCTACGAGCAGTACTTC
V gene: TRBV10-3; clone size: many; D gene: TRBD2; J gene: TRBJ2-2; CDR3 protein: CAISAVAGVSSGELFF; CDR3 DNA: TGTGCCATCAGTGCGGTAGCGGGAGTTAGCTCCGGGGAGCTGTTTTTT
V gene: TRBV3-1; clone size: many; D gene: .; J gene: TRBJ1-2; CDR3 protein: CASSQVERGVDGYTF; CDR3 DNA: TGTGCCAGCAGCCAAGTTGAAAGGGGGGTCGATGGCTACACCTTC
V gene: TRBV10-3; clone size: .; D gene: .; J gene: TRBJ2-5; CDR3 protein: CAISAGLSSTETQYF; CDR3 DNA: TGTGCCATCAGTGCGGGACTCTCGAGTACGGAGACCCAGTACTTC
V gene: TRBV7-2; clone size: .; D gene: .; J gene: TRBJ1-2; CDR3 protein: CASSRVGAGYGYTF; CDR3 DNA: TGTGCCAGCAGCCGCGTAGGAGCCGGCTATGGCTACACCTTC
V gene: TRBV6-5; clone size: once; D gene: TRBD2; J gene: TRBJ2-1; CDR3 protein: CASSSEAGRNDNEQFF; CDR3 DNA: TGTGCCAGCAGTTCCGAAGCGGGACGGAATGACAATGAGCAGTTCTTC
V gene: TRBV20-1; clone size: many; D gene: .; J gene: TRBJ1-1; CDR3 protein: CSATRGGLNTEAFF; CDR3 DNA: TGCAGTGCTACCCGCGGCGGGCTGAACACTGAAGCTTTCTTT
V gene: TRBV4-2; clone size: many; D gene: .; J gene: TRBJ1-1; CDR3 protein: CASSRNMNTEAFF; CDR3 DNA: TGTGCCAGCAGCCGTAACATGAACACTGAAGCTTTCTTT
V gene: TRBV6-9; clone size: many; D gene: .; J gene: TRBJ1-5; CDR3 protein: CASRRIANQPQHF; CDR3 DNA: TGTGCCAGCCGACGGATCGCCAATCAGCCCCAGCATTTT
V gene: TRBV2; clone size: .; D gene: .; J gene: TRBJ2-1; CDR3 protein: CASSEPGEDEQFF; CDR3 DNA: TGTGCCAGCAGTGAACCGGGTGAGGATGAGCAGTTCTTC
V gene: TRBV20-1; clone size: few; D gene: TRBD2; J gene: TRBJ2-5; CDR3 protein: CSARGLAGRYQETQYF; CDR3 DNA: TGCAGTGCTAGAGGCCTAGCGGGTCGGTACCAAGAGACCCAGTACTTC
V gene: TRBV6-6; clone size: many; D gene: .; J gene: TRBJ2-2; CDR3 protein: CASNPGGPNTGELFF; CDR3 DNA: TGTGCCAGTAACCCGGGGGGCCCGAACACCGGGGAGCTGTTTTTT
V gene: TRBV6-1; clone size: many; D gene: TRBD1; J gene: TRBJ2-5; CDR3 protein: CASSRQGRGETQYF; CDR3 DNA: TGTGCCAGCAGTAGACAGGGTAGAGGAGAGACCCAGTACTTC
V gene: TRBV7-9; clone size: many; D gene: TRBD1; J gene: TRBJ1-1; CDR3 protein: CASSLETGVNTEAFF; CDR3 DNA: TGTGCCAGCAGCTTAGAGACAGGGGTAAATACTGAAGCTTTCTTT
V gene: TRBV7-9; clone size: many; D gene: .; J gene: TRBJ2-7; CDR3 protein: CASSPRGPDEQYF; CDR3 DNA: TGTGCCAGCAGCCCCCGAGGGCCGGACGAGCAGTACTTC